This TCR beta chain was obtained from a study of T cell clones after liver transplantation. Looking at the study overall: Samples came from ITN030ST, which attempted immunosuppression withdrawal within 2 years of liver transplantation.

This table comes from immunoSEQ multiplex PCR, and its TCRdb copy is limited to in-frame clones, with some not included. Of about 53,000 clones detected, less than 85% appear once; the ten largest clones hold roughly 8%. The specimen comprised CD4+ T cells from blood, sampled before liver transplant. This TCR came from a human donor who received a liver transplant.

The CDR3 here is CASSLEAQTSEAFF. The DNA of the CDR3 is TGTGCCAGCAGTTTAGAGGCCCAGACCTCCGAAGCTTTCTTT. This rearrangement joins TRBV27 to TRBJ1-1; D not resolved. The CDR3 extends over 14 amino acids. Trimming left V 2 bases short and J 8 bases short, with 15 bases between. Germline V gives CDR1 MNHEY, CDR2 SMNVEV (reference sequence).